Presented here are 7 T cell receptor beta chains from one specimen sequenced in a study of T cell repertoires in cytomegalovirus infection (dated by TCRdb to about 2019). Data came from an Illumina HiSeq 1500. The public reads were run again by TCRdb, first through fastp at Q25 and then through MiXCR, and only productive beta chains were kept. A single entry per CDR3 protein holds the most common genes and DNA from its merged rows. Across this sample there are some 220,000 distinct CDR3 sequences, with 12% seen only once. Of the sample, 1.5% to 2% is held by the ten largest clones. Material: PBMCs. These receptors were obtained from a human donor in good health (CMV status not recorded). Some clones in this sample may be carry-over from other donors' samples.

This clonotype showed up just a few times. The chain couples TRBV25-1 to TRBJ2-1; no reliable D call. The germline CDR1 and CDR2 sequences are MGHDK and SYGVNS. V was trimmed by 6 bases and J by 3 bases, leaving 3 bases between them. CDR3 length: 11 amino acids. DNA for the CDR3: TGTGCCAGCAGGGACTACAATGAGCAGTTCTTC. Translated: CASRDYNEQFF.

This clonotype was seen at least ten times. The genes are TRBV11-3 and TRBJ2-7, with TRBD2 matching over 7 bases. Looked up from germline, CDR1 is SGHNT and CDR2 is YENEEA. This CDR3 has 15 amino acids. After removal of 5 bases from V and 3 bases from J, the junction contained 10 bases not matched to a gene. The DNA of the CDR3 is TGTGCCAGCAGCCCCGAGGGAGCGGGGAACTACGAGCAGTACTTC. It specifies CASSPEGAGNYEQYF.

This clonotype was detected many times. The rearrangement links TRBV12-3 or TRBV12-4 to TRBJ1-2, with a possible D match to TRBD1 (5 bases). Trimming stripped 7 bases from V and 0 bases from J, with 18 bases between. The CDR3 extends over 16 amino acids. The chain's CDR3 is CASTSSWDRPNYGYTF. The DNA of the CDR3 is TGTGCCAGCACCTCTTCTTGGGACCGCCCTAACTATGGCTACACCTTC.

In its sample, this clonotype ranks as medium-sized. The J gene is TRBJ1-4, the V gene TRBV28; possibly TRBD1 for D (6 bases). V was shortened by 6 bases and J by 7 bases, with 18 bases between the two germline ends. This CDR3 is built from 15 residues. The germline V gene encodes CDR1 MDHEN and CDR2 SYDVKM. The CDR3 coding sequence is TGTGCCAGCAGCCAAGAACAGGGTATAGGTGAAAAACTGTTTTTT. The encoded protein is CASSQEQGIGEKLFF.

In its sample, this clonotype was seen many times. V gene TRBV7-3 combines with J gene TRBJ2-7; D is possibly TRBD1 (5 bases). The CDR3 extends over 17 amino acids. Germline assignment: CDR1 SGHTA and CDR2 FQGTGA. V shed 5 bases and J shed 3 bases, with 23 bases lying between them. CDR3 sequence reads: CASSLQSTAVSHYEQYF. CDR3 nucleotide sequence: TGTGCCAGCAGCCTCCAGTCGACAGCCGTCTCGCACTACGAGCAGTACTTC.

This clonotype was seen repeatedly, ten times or more. The junction differs from germline at one of its ends, possibly a read error. CDR3 sequence (DNA): TGTGCCAGCAGCTTATATGTGGGATCCTCCCACGAGCAGTACTTC. It codes for CASSLYVGSSHEQYF. This chain connects TRBV7-8 to TRBJ2-7; D uncertain. Germline lookup yields CDR1 SGHVS and CDR2 FQNEAQ. The CDR3 totals 15 residues.

This clonotype has a count of ten or more. The chain employs TRBV7-8 and TRBJ2-3; D not certain. The V end was cut by 5 bases, the J end by 4 bases, with 10 bases between. This CDR3 contains 13 residues. Germline V gene lookup returns CDR1 SGHVS and CDR2 FQNEAQ. CDR3 residues: CASSHTSADTQYF. Written as DNA, the CDR3 is TGTGCCAGCAGCCATACGTCCGCAGATACGCAGTATTTT.